This TCR beta chain was obtained from a study of T cell repertoires in cytomegalovirus infection. CDR3 length equals 12 residues. Looked up from germline, CDR1 is MDHEN and CDR2 is SYDVKM. V lost 4 bases and J 7 bases, leaving 10 bases between the germline ends. From the reads, TCRdb called clonotypes with MiXCR, one entry per CDR3 protein. The sample records about 920,000 distinct CDR3 sequences, roughly 31% being singletons. With regard to this clonotype: Its antigen is unknown.

The V call is TRBV28, the J call TRBJ1-1, with D tentatively TRBD1 (5 bases). The material sequenced was cultured CD8+ T cells from PBMCs, taken from culture after CMV antigen stimulation. The receptor's source is a human donor in good health (CMV status not recorded). Some clones in this sample may be carry-over from other donors' samples. For the CDR3, the DNA is TGTGCCAGCAGTTCCGGGGGAGTTGAAGCTTTCTTT. Its translation is CASSSGGVEAFF. The full variable domain, with the rest looked up from reference TRBV28 and TRBJ1-1, is DVKVTQSSRYLVKRTGEKVFLECVQDMDHENMFWYRQDPGLGLRLIYFSYDVKMKEKGDIPEGYSVSREKKERFSLILESASTNQTSMYLCASSSGGVEAFFGQGTRLTVV.